The source of this TCR beta chain is a study of blood T cell repertoires in COVID-19. Study in general: Specimens from acute and convalescent COVID-19 originated in the United States, Italy and Spain.

In this sample, this clone turned up once. Repertoires were generated with immunoSEQ multiplex PCR, while TCRdb's copy carries only in-frame clones and drops some. The sample yields around 60,000 clones, 89% seen once. The CDR3 runs to 12 residues. Germline-derived CDR1 and CDR2 are ENHRY and SYGVKD. V lost 10 bases to trimming and J lost 1 base, with 10 bases between them. The TCR sequence derives from a woman in her sixties or seventies with active COVID-19. Sequencing used peripheral blood. The rearrangement joins TRBV10-3 to TRBJ2-5; D not certain. CDR3 region: CATGFTQETQYF. The DNA of the CDR3 is TGTGCCACCGGTTTTACCCAAGAGACCCAGTACTTC.